This TCR beta chain was profiled in a study of response to subunit inactivated influenza vaccine. This CDR3 region has 14 residues. J gave up 7 bases and V 0 bases, and 6 bases lay outside the gene matches. Germline lookup yields CDR1 SGHRS and CDR2 YFSETQ. A single record per CDR3 protein comes from TCRdb applying MiXCR to the RT-PCR reads. Among approximately 700,000 distinct CDR3 sequences, approximately 15% were seen once, and the ten largest hold 6.5% to 8.5%. This clonotype was counted at least ten times. Its antigen is as yet unknown. Whole-study findings and limits: T cells newly recruited by each seasonal influenza vaccination are few, the authors suggested.

The sequencing here drew on PBMCs from blood, taken approximately 15 days before vaccination. The rearrangement joins TRBV5-1 to TRBJ2-7; TRBD1 agrees at 8 bases. The source is a man in his forties or fifties who received an inactivated influenza vaccine. This CDR3 reads CASSLDAGTGEQYF. The CDR3 region has the DNA TGCGCCAGCAGCTTGGACGCCGGGACAGGAGAGCAGTACTTC.